These T cell receptor beta chains were read from a single sample in a study of T cells in Graves' hyperthyroidism and ophthalmopathy. One entry per CDR3 protein results from TCRdb running MiXCR on the multiplex PCR reads. The profile shows about 600,000 distinct CDR3 sequences, 14% of them singletons. The sequenced material came from blood. These receptors all come from a young woman with Graves' ophthalmopathy. Each CDR3 is given with its conserved first and last residue. A D gene is named only where the DNA matches it firmly. Size values are once, few and many counts, or a class for expanded clones, and some rows have none.

>TRBV19|TRBJ1-1|13|-|-
TGTGCCAGTAGTATAGGGGGGCACACTGAAGCTTTCTTT
CASSIGGHTEAFF
>TRBV7-3|TRBJ1-6|15|-|few
TGTGCCAGCAGCTTTTCAGGGGATCATGCTTCACCCCTCCACTTT
CASSFSGDHASPLHF
>TRBV19|TRBJ1-5|15|-|-
TGTGCCAGTAGTATTTTCGCCGGATTAAATCAGCCCCAGCATTTT
CASSIFAGLNQPQHF
>TRBV9|TRBJ2-7|16|-|-
TGTGCCAGCAGCGTAGAGGCAGATTCCCGCTCCTACGAGCAGTACTTC
CASSVEADSRSYEQYF
>TRBV28|TRBJ2-7|14|-|many
TGTGCCAGCAGTTTAGAGGGAAGACGCTACGAGCAGTACTTC
CASSLEGRRYEQYF
>TRBV3-1|TRBJ2-7|13|-|many
TGTGCCAGCAGCCAAGACGGCGCCTACGAGCAGTACTTC
CASSQDGAYEQYF
>TRBV28|TRBJ2-7|15|TRBD1|-
TGTGCCAGCAGTTTGGAGGGGACAGGGGGTACCGAGCAGTACTTC
CASSLEGTGGTEQYF
>TRBV5-1|TRBJ2-3|16|TRBD2|many
TGCGCCAGCAGCGGGACCCAGCGGGAGGTGCCAGATACGCAGTATTTT
CASSGTQREVPDTQYF
>TRBV9|TRBJ2-1|15|TRBD1|many
TGTGCCAGCAGCGTAGCGGGACAGGTACACAATGAGCAGTTCTTC
CASSVAGQVHNEQFF
>TRBV20-1|TRBJ2-3|16|TRBD2|many
TGCAGTGCTAGAAAGCGGGAGGGCCGAGTCACAGATACGCAGTATTTT
CSARKREGRVTDTQYF
>TRBV20-1|TRBJ2-7|13|-|-
TGCAGTGCTAGAGACATAGTCTCCTACGAGCAGTACTTC
CSARDIVSYEQYF
>TRBV27|TRBJ1-2|12|-|many
TGTGCCAGCAGAAATCAGCCCTATGGCTACACCTTC
CASRNQPYGYTF
>TRBV5-1|TRBJ1-4|14|-|-
TGCGCCAGCAGCTTCTCTCAGGTTAATGAAAAACTGTTTTTT
CASSFSQVNEKLFF
>TRBV24-1|TRBJ2-7|17|TRBD2|-
TGTGCCACCAGTGGCCGGGCTAGCGGGGGCCTCTCCTACGAGCAGTACTTC
CATSGRASGGLSYEQYF
>TRBV24-1|TRBJ2-2|17|TRBD2|-
TGTGCCACCAGTGAACGGGGACTAGCCGGAAACACCGGGGAGCTGTTTTTT
CATSERGLAGNTGELFF
>TRBV15|TRBJ2-3|14|-|many
TGTGCCACCACCAGTTACATTAGCACAGATACGCAGTATTTT
CATTSYISTDTQYF
>TRBV29-1|TRBJ1-2|12|-|many
TGCAGCGGGGGGACGCCCGCCTATGGCTACACCTTC
CSGGTPAYGYTF
>TRBV5-5|TRBJ2-6|16|TRBD1|-
TGTGCCAGCAGCGGAGGACAGGGGGCTGGGGCCAACGTCCTGACTTTC
CASSGGQGAGANVLTF
>TRBV10-3|TRBJ2-5|17|-|few
TGTGCCATCAGTGAGTCGGGAGCAGGGAGCCCCCAAGAGACCCAGTACTTC
CAISESGAGSPQETQYF
>TRBV29-1|TRBJ2-3|14|-|many
TGCAGCGTTGAGGCGCAAACTAGCACAGATACGCAGTATTTT
CSVEAQTSTDTQYF
>TRBV4-1|TRBJ1-4|17|-|few
TGCGCCAGCAGCCCAGATCAGAGAAGGGGCACTAATGAAAAACTGTTTTTT
CASSPDQRRGTNEKLFF
>TRBV9|TRBJ1-1|19|-|many
TGTGCCAGCAGCGTAGCAAACCGGAGGATCGACCCTCTGAACACTGAAGCTTTCTTT
CASSVANRRIDPLNTEAFF
>TRBV28|TRBJ1-2|20|-|many
TGTGCCAGCACCCTACCCATTGGGACGGCGGGGGTAGCGGCTAACTATGGCTACACCTTC
CASTLPIGTAGVAANYGYTF
>TRBV6-1|TRBJ1-6|15|TRBD1|-
TGTGCCAGCAGTGCCGATCGGGACAGATATTCACCCCTCCACTTT
CASSADRDRYSPLHF
>TRBV9|TRBJ2-3|14|-|few
TGTGCCAGCACTCTGGGTGGTTTCGGAGATACGCAGTATTTT
CASTLGGFGDTQYF
>TRBV6-2/TRBV6-3|TRBJ2-7|15|-|many
TGTGCCAGCACTCAAGGGGTCAGGTTAAGCGACGAGCAGTACTTC
CASTQGVRLSDEQYF
>TRBV30|TRBJ2-7|13|TRBD1|many
TGTGCCTGGACGGGTCAGGGGGAGAACGAGCAGTACTTC
CAWTGQGENEQYF
>TRBV27|TRBJ1-6|13|-|few
TGTGCCAGCAGTTACAGAGCGGATTCACCCCTCCACTTT
CASSYRADSPLHF
>TRBV12-5|TRBJ1-5|17|-|many
TGTGCTAGTGGTTTGGTACGCGGGGCCCCTTCGGGTCAGCCCCAGCATTTT
CASGLVRGAPSGQPQHF
>TRBV30|TRBJ1-5|13|-|many
TGTGCCTGGAGTTCAGGGTCGGGGCAGCCCCAGCATTTT
CAWSSGSGQPQHF
>TRBV29-1|TRBJ1-1|16|TRBD1|many
TGCAGCGTTCCCAGCCCGAGGACAGGATCGAACACTGAAGCTTTCTTT
CSVPSPRTGSNTEAFF
>TRBV7-2|TRBJ2-7|15|-|many
TGTGCCAGCAGCTTAGCGCGTTCAGCATTAAGCGAGCAGTACTTC
CASSLARSALSEQYF
>TRBV27|TRBJ2-1|16|TRBD2|-
TGTGCCAGCGGAAGCGGGACCCTTTTAATTCACAATGAGCAGTTCTTC
CASGSGTLLIHNEQFF
>TRBV6-9|TRBJ1-2|14|TRBD1|-
TGTGCCCGCAGTTCCGACAGGGTGAACTATGGCTACACCTTC
CARSSDRVNYGYTF
>TRBV6-1|TRBJ2-7|15|TRBD1|-
TGTGCCAGCAGGCAAGATCGGGACAGGGCTTACGAGCAGTACTTC
CASRQDRDRAYEQYF
>TRBV5-1|TRBJ1-2|16|TRBD1|once
TGCGCCAGCAGCCACGCGACAGGGGGCGAGACCTATGGCTACACCTTC
CASSHATGGETYGYTF
>TRBV5-8|TRBJ2-5|16|TRBD2|-
TGTGCCAGCAGCTTGCGTAGCGGGAGGGCCGGGGAGACCCAGTACTTC
CASSLRSGRAGETQYF
>TRBV7-8|TRBJ2-6|13|-|many
TGTGCCAGCAGCTTAGGGACAACCAACGTCCTGACTTTC
CASSLGTTNVLTF
>TRBV29-1|TRBJ2-2|16|TRBD2|-
TGCAGCGTTACACTAGCGGGAGGCTGGGGCACCGGGGAGCTGTTTTTT
CSVTLAGGWGTGELFF
>TRBV20-1|TRBJ2-1|13|TRBD1|few
TGCAGTGCCTGGACAGGGCCCTACAATGAGCAGTTCTTC
CSAWTGPYNEQFF
>TRBV12-3/TRBV12-4|TRBJ2-3|14|-|many
TGTGCCAGCAGCCCCGGGACTAGCACAGATACGCAGTATTTT
CASSPGTSTDTQYF
>TRBV6-1|TRBJ2-5|16|TRBD2|-
TGTGCCAGCAGTCCTGACCTAGCGGGAGGCGGAGAGACCCAGTACTTC
CASSPDLAGGGETQYF
>TRBV10-3|TRBJ2-3|14|TRBD2|many
TGTGCCATCAACCCGGGGGGGGGCACAGATACGCAGTATTTT
CAINPGGGTDTQYF